This T cell receptor (beta chain) was obtained from a study of T cell repertoires in cytomegalovirus infection. Study summary: It was the public TCR beta signatures that indicated both CMV infection and matching HLA type. Points from the study as a whole: Summed frequency of public TCR beta families distinguished CMV carriers with the relevant HLA. The response measured ex vivo was dominated by TCR beta clonotypes (HLA-C-restricted and CMV-specific).

This clonotype was seen more than once but under ten times. Antigen: not known. This CDR3 is 15 amino acids long. Germline V lookup: CDR1 MNHNY, CDR2 SVGAGI (reference sequence). Trimming pared 11 bases from V and 3 bases from J, leaving 21 bases between. One entry per CDR3 protein results from TCRdb running MiXCR on the reads. The table lists hundreds of thousands of distinct CDR3 sequences, about 33% of them singletons, with roughly 18% in the top ten. Sample: cultured PBMCs, taken from culture after CMV antigen stimulation. This clonotype was obtained from a human donor in good health (CMV status not recorded). Some clones in this sample may be carry-over from other donors' samples. V and J are TRBV6-6 and TRBJ2-3, with TRBD1 as a possible D gene (5 bases). The DNA of the CDR3 is TGTGCCGCCCACGGCCCCGACAGCGCGACAGATACGCAGTATTTT. As protein: CAAHGPDSATDTQYF.